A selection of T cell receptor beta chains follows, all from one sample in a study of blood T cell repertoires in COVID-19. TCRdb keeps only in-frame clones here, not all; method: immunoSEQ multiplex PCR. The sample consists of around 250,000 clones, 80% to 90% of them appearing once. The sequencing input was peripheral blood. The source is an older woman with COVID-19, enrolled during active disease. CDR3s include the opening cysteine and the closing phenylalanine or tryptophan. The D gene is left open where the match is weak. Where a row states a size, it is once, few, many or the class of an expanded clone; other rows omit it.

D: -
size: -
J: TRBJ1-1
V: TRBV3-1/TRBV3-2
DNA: TGTGCCAGCAGCCAAGGGGGCAGGGACACTGAAGCTTTCTTT
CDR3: CASSQGGRDTEAFF

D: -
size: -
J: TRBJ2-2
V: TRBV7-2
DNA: TGTGCCAGCAGGAGAAACGGGAGTCGTTTCGGGGAGCTGTTTTTT
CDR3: CASRRNGSRFGELFF

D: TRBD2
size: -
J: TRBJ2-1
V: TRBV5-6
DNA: TGTGCCAGCAGCTTTGTGACTAGCGGGTATAATGAGCAGTTCTTC
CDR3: CASSFVTSGYNEQFF

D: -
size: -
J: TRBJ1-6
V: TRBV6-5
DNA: TGTGCCAGCAGTAGCGAGGGGCGGGGTTCACCCCTCCACTTT
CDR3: CASSSEGRGSPLHF

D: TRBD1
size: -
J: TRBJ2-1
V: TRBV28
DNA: TGTGCCAGCAGTCTACCGGGACAGTATTACAATGAGCAGTTCTTC
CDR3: CASSLPGQYYNEQFF

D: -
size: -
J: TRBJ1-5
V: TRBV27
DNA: TGTGCCAGCAGTTTCGGCCTAGGAAGCAATCAGCCCCAGCATTTT
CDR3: CASSFGLGSNQPQHF

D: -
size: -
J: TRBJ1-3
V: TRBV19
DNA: TGTGCCGTCTATTCGGGGGGACCTGGAAACACCATATATTTT
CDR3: CAVYSGGPGNTIYF

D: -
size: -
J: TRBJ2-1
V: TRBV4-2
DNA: TGTGCCAGCAGCCCTTCAGCGGGCCTATACAATGAGCAGTTCTTC
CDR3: CASSPSAGLYNEQFF

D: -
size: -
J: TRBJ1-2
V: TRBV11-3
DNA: TGTGCCAGCAGCTTAAAACCAGGGGTATCTAACTATGGCTACACCTTC
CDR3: CASSLKPGVSNYGYTF

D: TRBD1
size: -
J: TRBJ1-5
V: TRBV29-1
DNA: TGCAGCGCCCGACAGGGAGGCAATCAGCCCCAGCATTTT
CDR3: CSARQGGNQPQHF

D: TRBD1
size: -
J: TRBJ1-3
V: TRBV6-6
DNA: TGTGCCAGCAGTTACCGCCAGGGGGCACGAGAAAACACCATATATTTT
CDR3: CASSYRQGARENTIYF

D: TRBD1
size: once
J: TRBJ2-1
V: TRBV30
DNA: TGTGCCTGGAGTGCCGGACAGGGGGCTTACAATGAGCAGTTCTTC
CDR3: CAWSAGQGAYNEQFF

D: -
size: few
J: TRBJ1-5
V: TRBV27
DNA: TGTGCCAGCAGTTTACGCAGGGGAGCGCAGCCCCAGCATTTT
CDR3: CASSLRRGAQPQHF

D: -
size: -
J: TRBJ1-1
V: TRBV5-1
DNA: TGCGCCAGCAGCTACCTAGGGGGTCCTCAAGGCTCTGAAGCTTTCTTT
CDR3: CASSYLGGPQGSEAFF

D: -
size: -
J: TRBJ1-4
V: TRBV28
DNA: TGTGCCAGCAGTTACACCGGGACACTAAATGAAAAACTGTTTTTT
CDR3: CASSYTGTLNEKLFF

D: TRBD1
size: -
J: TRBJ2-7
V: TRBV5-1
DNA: TGCGCCAGCAGCTTACAGGGGATCCCCTACGAGCAGTACTTC
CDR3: CASSLQGIPYEQYF

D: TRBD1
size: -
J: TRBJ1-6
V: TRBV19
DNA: TGTGCCAGTAGTGGTGGACAGGGTTCCTCACCCCTCCACTTT
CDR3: CASSGGQGSSPLHF

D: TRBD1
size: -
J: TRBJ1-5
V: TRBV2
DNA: TGTGCCAGCAGCCCCGGGACAGGGAATTTCGGGAGCAATCAGCCCCAGCATTTT
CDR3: CASSPGTGNFGSNQPQHF

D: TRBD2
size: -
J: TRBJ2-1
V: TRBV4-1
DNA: TGCGCCAGCAGCCAAGATACTAGCGGGAACTCCTACAATGAGCAGTTCTTC
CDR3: CASSQDTSGNSYNEQFF

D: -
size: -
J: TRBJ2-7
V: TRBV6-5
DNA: TGTGCCAGCAGAACAGGATCCGTCGACGAGCAGTACTTC
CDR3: CASRTGSVDEQYF